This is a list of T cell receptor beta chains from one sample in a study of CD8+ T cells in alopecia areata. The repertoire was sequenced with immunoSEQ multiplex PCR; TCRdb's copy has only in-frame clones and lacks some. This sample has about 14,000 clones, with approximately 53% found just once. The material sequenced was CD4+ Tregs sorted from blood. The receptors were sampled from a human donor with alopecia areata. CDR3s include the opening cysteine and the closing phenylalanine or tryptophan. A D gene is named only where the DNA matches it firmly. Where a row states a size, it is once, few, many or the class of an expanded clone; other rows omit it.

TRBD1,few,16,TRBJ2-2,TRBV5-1,CASSPGQGAGAGELFF
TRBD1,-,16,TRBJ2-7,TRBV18,CASSPRQGIYSYEQYF
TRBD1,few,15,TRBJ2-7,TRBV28,CASSSSGTGSYEQYF
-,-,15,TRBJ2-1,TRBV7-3,CASSISSATQNEQFF
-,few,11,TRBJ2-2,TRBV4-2,CASSQAGELFF
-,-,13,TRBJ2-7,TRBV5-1,CASSLGHLYEQYF
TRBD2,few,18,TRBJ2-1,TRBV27,CASSSITGLAPLSDEQFF
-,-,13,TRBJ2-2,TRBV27,CASSSQWAGELFF
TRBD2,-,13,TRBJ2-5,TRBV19,CASSTGLVETQYF
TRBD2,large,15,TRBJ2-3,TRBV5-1,CASSLVLAGGDTQYF
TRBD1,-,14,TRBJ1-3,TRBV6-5,CASRKDRRGNTIYF
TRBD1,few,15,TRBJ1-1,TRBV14,CASSQATGANTEAFF
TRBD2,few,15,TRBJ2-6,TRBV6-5,CASSHGGSGANVLTF
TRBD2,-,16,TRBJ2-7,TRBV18,CASSRLLAGGPYEQYF
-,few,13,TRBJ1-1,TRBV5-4,CASSPQVSTEAFF
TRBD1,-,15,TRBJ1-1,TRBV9,CASSPRGGGVTEAFF
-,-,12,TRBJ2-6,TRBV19,CASSIGANVLTF
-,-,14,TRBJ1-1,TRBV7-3,CASSLMGPNTEAFF
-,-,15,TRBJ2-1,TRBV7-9,CASSFGISAYNEQFF
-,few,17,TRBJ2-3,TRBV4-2,CASSQDPGHASTDTQYF
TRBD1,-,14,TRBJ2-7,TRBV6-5,CASRRTQSLGQAFF
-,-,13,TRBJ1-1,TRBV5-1,CASKPSLNTEAFF
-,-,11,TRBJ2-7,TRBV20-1,CSADHVNEQYF
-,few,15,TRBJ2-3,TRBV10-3,CAISDRQGSTDTQYF